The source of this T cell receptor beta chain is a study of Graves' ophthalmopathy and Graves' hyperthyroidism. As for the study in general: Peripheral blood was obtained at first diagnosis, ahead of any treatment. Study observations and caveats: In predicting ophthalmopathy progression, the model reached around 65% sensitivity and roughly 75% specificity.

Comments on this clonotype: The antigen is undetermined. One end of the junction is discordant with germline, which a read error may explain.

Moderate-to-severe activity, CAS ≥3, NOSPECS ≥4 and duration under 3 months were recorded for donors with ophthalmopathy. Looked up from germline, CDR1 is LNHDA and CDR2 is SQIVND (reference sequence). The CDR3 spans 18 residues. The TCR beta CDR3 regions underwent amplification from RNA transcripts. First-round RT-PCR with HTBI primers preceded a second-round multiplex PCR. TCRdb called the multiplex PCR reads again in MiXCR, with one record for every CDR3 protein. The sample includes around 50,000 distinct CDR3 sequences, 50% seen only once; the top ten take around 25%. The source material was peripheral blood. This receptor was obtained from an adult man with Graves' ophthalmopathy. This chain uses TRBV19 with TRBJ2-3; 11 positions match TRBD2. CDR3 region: CASSGTSGSAPSTDTQYF. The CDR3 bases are TGCGCCAGTAGTGGCACTAGCGGGAGCGCCCCTAGCACAGATACGCAGTATTTT.